This T cell receptor (beta chain) was obtained from a study of T-cell reconstitution after alpha-beta-depleted transplantation in children. For TCRbeta, the library was prepared with unique molecular identifiers. TCRdb re-analysed the PCR reads in MiXCR, keeping a single row per CDR3 protein. The sample carries 450,000 to 550,000 distinct CDR3 sequences, 11% recorded once. This clonotype was seen more than once but under ten times. Its antigen is still unknown. General observations from the study: It was reported that alpha-beta T cells came from several hundred expanded graft clones (about two months after transplant). It was newly produced T cells that mostly accounted for T-cell counts and diversity one year after transplant. For some patients, TCRbeta diversity was high at day 60 because of recipient T cells and thymic progenitors that survived.

J gave up 1 base and V 4 bases, and 3 bases lay outside the gene matches. Germline V gene sequence: CDR1 SQVTM, CDR2 ANQGSEA. This CDR3 contains 13 residues. The receptor comes from a female patient between 2 and 10 years old who had a stem cell transplant for aplastic anemia, so the T cells may come from the graft donor. This material consisted of PBMCs, mostly from graft donor cells, taken 180 days after TCRalphabeta/CD19-depleted stem cell transplant. The chain links TRBV29-1 to TRBJ2-7; TRBD1 aligns across 8 bases. The CDR3 nucleotides are TGCAGCGTTGTGGGACAGGCGTCCTACGAGCAGTACTTC. It is translated as CSVVGQASYEQYF.